The clone carrying this TCR beta chain was counted only a few times. As yet, its antigen is unknown. The data stem from a study of beta chain features in type 1 diabetes. CD45RO/CCR7/CD25/CD127/CD95/CD27 sorting isolated CD4+ naive, central memory, regulatory and stem cell-like memory cells. All sorted populations exceeded 95% purity. The V end was cut by 1 base, the J end by 2 bases, with 12 bases between. Germline-derived CDR1 and CDR2 are SGHDN and FVKESK. The length of the CDR3 is 16 residues. Sequenced material consisted of expressed TCRB transcripts (all of the isolated RNA was reverse transcribed). Generated by immunoSEQ multiplex PCR, the TCRdb table keeps only in-frame clones and is missing some. The sample records some 160,000 clones, about 8.3% being singletons. Study outcomes and limitations: In patients and controls equally, PCR might favor templates that are shorter. Moderate yet significant TCRB CDR3 shortening was seen in Type 1 diabetes patients in all four CD4+ subsets.

The sequenced sample consisted of central memory CD4+ T cells from blood. The receptor's source is a woman aged 18-35 years with type 1 diabetes. The gene calls are TRBV14 and TRBJ1-5, with a tentative D call TRBD1 (5 bases). Here the CDR3 DNA reads TGTGCCAGCAGCCAAGCTCCCAGGGTGGGCAATCAGCCCCAGCATTTT. This sequence encodes CASSQAPRVGNQPQHF.